This TCR beta chain derives from a study of blood T cell repertoires in COVID-19. Trimming pared 2 bases from V and 3 bases from J, leaving 7 bases between. The germline CDR1 and CDR2 sequences are MNHEY and SVGAGI. The CDR3 is 13 residues long. Here immunoSEQ multiplex PCR was the method, and the copy in TCRdb shows in-frame clones only, minus some. The data contain around 90,000 clones, 87% of them singletons. The sample taken for sequencing was peripheral blood. The chain employs TRBV6-5 and TRBJ1-1; D remains ambiguous. This receptor was obtained from a male donor with acute or convalescent COVID-19. CDR3 in amino acids: CASSYGEDTEAFF. The DNA for the CDR3 is TGTGCCAGCAGTTACGGGGAGGACACTGAAGCTTTCTTT.